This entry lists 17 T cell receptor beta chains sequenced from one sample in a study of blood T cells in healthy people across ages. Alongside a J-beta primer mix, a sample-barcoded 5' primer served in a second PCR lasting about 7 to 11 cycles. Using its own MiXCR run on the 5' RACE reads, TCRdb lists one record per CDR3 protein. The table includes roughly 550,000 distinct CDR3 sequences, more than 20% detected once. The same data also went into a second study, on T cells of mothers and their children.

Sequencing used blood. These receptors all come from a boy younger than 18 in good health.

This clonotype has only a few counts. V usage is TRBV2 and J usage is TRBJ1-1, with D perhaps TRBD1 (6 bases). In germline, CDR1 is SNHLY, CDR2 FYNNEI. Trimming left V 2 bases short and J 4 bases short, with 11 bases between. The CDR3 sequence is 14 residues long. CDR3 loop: CASSEKQGITEAFF. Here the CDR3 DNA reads TGTGCCAGCAGTGAAAAACAGGGAATCACTGAAGCTTTCTTT.

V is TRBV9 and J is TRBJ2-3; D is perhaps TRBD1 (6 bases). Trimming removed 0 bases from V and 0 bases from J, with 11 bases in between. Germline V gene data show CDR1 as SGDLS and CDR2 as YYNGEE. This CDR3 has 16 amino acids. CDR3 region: CASSVALTGSTDTQYF. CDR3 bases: TGTGCCAGCAGCGTAGCTTTAACAGGGAGCACAGATACGCAGTATTTT.

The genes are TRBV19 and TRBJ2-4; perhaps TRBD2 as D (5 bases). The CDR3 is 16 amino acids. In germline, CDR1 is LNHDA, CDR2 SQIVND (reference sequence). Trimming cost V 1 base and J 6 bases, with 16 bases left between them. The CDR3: CASSIAGSVDLNIQYF. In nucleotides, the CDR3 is TGTGCCAGTAGTATAGCGGGTTCGGTGGACTTAAACATTCAGTACTTC. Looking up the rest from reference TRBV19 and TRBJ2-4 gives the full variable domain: DGGITQSPKYLFRKEGQNVTLSCEQNLNHDAMYWYRQDPGQGLRLIYYSQIVNDFQKGDIAEGYSVSREKKESFPLTVTSAQKNPTAFYLCASSIAGSVDLNIQYFGAGTRLSVL.

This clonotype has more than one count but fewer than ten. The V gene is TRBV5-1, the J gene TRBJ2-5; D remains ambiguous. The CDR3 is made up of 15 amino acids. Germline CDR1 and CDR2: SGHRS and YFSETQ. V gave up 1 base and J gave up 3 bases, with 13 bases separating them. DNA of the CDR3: TGCGCCAGCAGCTTGCTACGGCCTCCCAAAGAGACCCAGTACTTC. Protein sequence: CASSLLRPPKETQYF.

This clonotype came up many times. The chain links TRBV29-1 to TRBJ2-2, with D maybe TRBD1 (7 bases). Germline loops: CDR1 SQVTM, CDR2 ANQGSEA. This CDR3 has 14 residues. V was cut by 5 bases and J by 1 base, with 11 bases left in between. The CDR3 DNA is TGCAGCGTTCGCGGGACAGTGAACACCGGGGAGCTGTTTTTT. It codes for CSVRGTVNTGELFF.

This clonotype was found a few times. The DNA of the CDR3 is TGTGCCAGCAGGGTAGGGAGCGGGAAAAGGCTCTACAATGAGCAGTTCTTC. The encoded protein is CASRVGSGKRLYNEQFF. V usage is TRBV11-2 and J usage is TRBJ2-1; 7 nucleotides agree with TRBD2. V gave up 6 bases and J gave up 3 bases; unmatched junction bases: 14. This CDR3 is 17 amino acids long. Germline CDR1 and CDR2: SGHAT and FQNNGV.

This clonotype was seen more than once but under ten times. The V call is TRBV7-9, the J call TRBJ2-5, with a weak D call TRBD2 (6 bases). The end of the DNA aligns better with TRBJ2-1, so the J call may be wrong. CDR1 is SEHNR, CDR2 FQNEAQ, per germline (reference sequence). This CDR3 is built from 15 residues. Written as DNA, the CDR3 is TGTGCCAGCACCCGAATTGCAGGGAGGCGATATGAGCAGTTCTTC. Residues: CASTRIAGRRYEQFF.

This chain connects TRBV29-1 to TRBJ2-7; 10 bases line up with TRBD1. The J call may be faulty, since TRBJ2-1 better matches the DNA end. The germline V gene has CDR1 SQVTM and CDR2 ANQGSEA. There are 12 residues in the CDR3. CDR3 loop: CSAGQGGNEQFF. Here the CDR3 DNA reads TGCAGCGCAGGACAGGGGGGGAATGAGCAGTTCTTC.

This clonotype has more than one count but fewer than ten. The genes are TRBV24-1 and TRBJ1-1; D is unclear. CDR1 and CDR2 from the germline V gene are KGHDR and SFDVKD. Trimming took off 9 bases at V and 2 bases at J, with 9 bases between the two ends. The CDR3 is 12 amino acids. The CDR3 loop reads CATAAGNTEAFF. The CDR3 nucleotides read TGTGCCACCGCAGCGGGCAACACTGAAGCTTTCTTT.

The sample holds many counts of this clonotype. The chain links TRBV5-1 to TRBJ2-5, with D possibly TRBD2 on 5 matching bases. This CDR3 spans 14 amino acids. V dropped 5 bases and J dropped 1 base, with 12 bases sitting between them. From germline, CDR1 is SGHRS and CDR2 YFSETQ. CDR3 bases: TGCGCCAGCAGACCAGGAGGCTCCCAAGAGACCCAGTACTTC. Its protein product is CASRPGGSQETQYF.

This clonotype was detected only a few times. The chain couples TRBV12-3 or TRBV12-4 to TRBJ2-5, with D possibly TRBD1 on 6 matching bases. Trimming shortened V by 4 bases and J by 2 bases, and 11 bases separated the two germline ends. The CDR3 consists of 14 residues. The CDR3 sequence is CASSSATGQETQYF. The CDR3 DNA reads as TGTGCCAGCAGTTCGGCGACAGGACAAGAGACCCAGTACTTC.

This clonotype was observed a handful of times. The CDR3 DNA sequence: TGTGCCAGCAGCAGAGACAGGGGGCGATCCTATGGCTACACCTTC. Protein product: CASSRDRGRSYGYTF. The gene calls are TRBV5-5 and TRBJ1-2, with 10 bases fitting TRBD1. V shed 4 bases and J 4 bases; nucleotides not matched to a gene: 7. CDR1 is SGHKS and CDR2 is YYEKEE in the germline V gene (reference sequence). The CDR3 runs 15 residues.

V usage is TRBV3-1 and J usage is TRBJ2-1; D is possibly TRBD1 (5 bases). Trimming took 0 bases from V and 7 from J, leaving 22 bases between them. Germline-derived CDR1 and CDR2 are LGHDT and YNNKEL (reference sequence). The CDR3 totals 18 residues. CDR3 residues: CASSQEGVALRFSNEQFF. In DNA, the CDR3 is TGTGCCAGCAGCCAAGAAGGGGTAGCCCTGCGCTTTTCAAATGAGCAGTTCTTC.

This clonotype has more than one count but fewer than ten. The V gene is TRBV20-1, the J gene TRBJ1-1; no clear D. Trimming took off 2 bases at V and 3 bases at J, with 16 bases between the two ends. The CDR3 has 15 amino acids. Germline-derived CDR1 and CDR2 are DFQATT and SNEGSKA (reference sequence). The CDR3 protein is CSARRPGGLYTEAFF. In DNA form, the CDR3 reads TGCAGTGCTAGACGCCCCGGAGGCTTGTACACTGAAGCTTTCTTT.

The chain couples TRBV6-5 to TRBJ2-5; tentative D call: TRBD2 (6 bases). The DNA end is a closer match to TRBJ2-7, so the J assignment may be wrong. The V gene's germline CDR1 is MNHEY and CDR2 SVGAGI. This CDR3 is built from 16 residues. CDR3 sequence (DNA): TGTGCCAGCAGTTACTCGAGTAGCGGCAGGAGTTACGAGCAGTACTTC. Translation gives CASSYSSSGRSYEQYF.

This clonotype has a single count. The DNA of the CDR3 is TGTGCCAGCAGAACCGGGACAGGGGTGGAGAACACTGAAGCTTTCTTT. This translates into CASRTGTGVENTEAFF. The chain joins TRBV6-2 or TRBV6-3 to TRBJ1-1; TRBD1 aligns across 10 bases. CDR3 length equals 16 residues. Looked up from germline, CDR1 is MNHEY and CDR2 is SVGEGT. V was clipped by 6 bases and J by 1 base; unmatched bases: 8.

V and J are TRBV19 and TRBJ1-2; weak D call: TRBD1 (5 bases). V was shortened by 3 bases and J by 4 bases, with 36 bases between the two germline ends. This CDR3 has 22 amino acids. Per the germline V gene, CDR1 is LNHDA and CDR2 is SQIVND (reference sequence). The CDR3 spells CASSILGTFSPKQDYTFYGYTF. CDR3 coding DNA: TGTGCCAGTAGTATTTTGGGGACCTTTAGCCCTAAACAGGATTACACTTTCTATGGCTACACCTTC.